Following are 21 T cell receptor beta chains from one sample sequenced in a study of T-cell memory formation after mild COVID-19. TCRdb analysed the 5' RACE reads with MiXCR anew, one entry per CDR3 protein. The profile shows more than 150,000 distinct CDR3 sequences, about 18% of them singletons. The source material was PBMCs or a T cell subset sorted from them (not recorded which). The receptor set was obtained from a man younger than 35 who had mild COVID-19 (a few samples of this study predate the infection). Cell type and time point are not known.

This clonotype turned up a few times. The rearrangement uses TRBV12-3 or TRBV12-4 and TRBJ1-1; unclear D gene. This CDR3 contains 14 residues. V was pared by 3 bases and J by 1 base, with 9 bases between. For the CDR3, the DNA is TGTGCCAGCAGTTTCTTGGGAGAGAACACTGAAGCTTTCTTT. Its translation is CASSFLGENTEAFF.

CDR3 coding DNA: TGTGCCAGCAGCTTAAAAGGCTCTGGGGCCAACGTCCTGACTTTC. Encoded protein: CASSLKGSGANVLTF. This rearrangement joins TRBV11-2 to TRBJ2-6, with D hard to call. CDR1 is SGHAT and CDR2 is FQNNGV in the germline V gene. Trimming shortened V by 2 bases and J by 0 bases, and 5 bases separated the two germline ends. The CDR3 consists of 15 residues.

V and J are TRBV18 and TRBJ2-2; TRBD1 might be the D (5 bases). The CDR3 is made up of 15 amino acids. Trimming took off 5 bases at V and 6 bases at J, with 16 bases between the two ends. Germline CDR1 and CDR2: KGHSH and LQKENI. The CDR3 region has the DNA TGTGCCAGCTCATCCCCCACTCGACAGCCCGGGGAGCTGTTTTTT. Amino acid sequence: CASSSPTRQPGELFF.

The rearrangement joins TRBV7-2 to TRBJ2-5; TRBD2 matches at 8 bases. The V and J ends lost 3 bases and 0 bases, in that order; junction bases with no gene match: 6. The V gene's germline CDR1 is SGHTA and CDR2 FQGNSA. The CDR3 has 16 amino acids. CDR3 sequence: CASSFPSGGNQETQYF. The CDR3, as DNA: TGTGCCAGCAGCTTTCCAAGCGGGGGAAACCAAGAGACCCAGTACTTC.

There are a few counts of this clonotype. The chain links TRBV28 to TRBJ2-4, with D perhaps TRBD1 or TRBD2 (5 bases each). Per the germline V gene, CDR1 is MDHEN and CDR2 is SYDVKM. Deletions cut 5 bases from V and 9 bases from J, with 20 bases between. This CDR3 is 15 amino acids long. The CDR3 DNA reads TGTGCCAGCAGTATCGTTTCAGGGATAGGAGGCATTCAGTACTTC. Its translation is CASSIVSGIGGIQYF. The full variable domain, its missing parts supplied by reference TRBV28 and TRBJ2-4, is DVKVTQSSRYLVKRTGEKVFLECVQDMDHENMFWYRQDPGLGLRLIYFSYDVKMKEKGDIPEGYSVSREKKERFSLILESASTNQTSMYLCASSIVSGIGGIQYFGAGTRLSVL.

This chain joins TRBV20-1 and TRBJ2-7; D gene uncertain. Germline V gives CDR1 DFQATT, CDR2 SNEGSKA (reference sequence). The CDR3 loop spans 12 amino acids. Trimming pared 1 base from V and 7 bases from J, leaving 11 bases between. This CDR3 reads CSARAMGGEQYV. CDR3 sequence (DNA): TGCAGTGCTAGAGCCATGGGCGGAGAGCAGTACGTC.

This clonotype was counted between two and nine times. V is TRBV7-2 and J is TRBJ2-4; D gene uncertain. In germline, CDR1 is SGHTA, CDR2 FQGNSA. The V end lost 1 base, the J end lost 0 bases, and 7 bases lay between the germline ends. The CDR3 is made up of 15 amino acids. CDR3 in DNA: TGTGCCAGCAGCTTAGTGCAGTTAGCCAAAAACATTCAGTACTTC. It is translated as CASSLVQLAKNIQYF.

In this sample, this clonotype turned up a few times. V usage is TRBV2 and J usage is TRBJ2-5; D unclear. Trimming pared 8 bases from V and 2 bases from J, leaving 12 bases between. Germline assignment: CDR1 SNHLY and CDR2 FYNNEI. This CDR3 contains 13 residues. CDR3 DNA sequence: TGTGCCAGCTCCCGTGGTACTCAAGAGACCCAGTACTTC. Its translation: CASSRGTQETQYF.

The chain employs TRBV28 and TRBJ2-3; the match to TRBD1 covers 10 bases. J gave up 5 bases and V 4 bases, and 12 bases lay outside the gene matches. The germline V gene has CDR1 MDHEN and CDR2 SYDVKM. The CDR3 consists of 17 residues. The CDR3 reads CASSSSGTGVLVDTQYF. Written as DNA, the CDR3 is TGTGCCAGCAGTTCCTCCGGGACAGGGGTGTTGGTAGATACGCAGTATTTT.

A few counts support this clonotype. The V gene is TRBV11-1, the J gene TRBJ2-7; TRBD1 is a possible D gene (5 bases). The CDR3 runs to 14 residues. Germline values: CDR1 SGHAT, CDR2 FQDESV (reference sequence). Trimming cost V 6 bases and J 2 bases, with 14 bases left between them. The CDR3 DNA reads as TGTGCCAGCAGTACCCGCAGGGAAGCCTACGAGCAGTACTTC. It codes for CASSTRREAYEQYF.

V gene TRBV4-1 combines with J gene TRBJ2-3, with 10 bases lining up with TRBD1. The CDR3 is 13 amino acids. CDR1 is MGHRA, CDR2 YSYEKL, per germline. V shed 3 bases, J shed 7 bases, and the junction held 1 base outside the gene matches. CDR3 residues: CASSQTGGYTQYF. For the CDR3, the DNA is TGCGCCAGCAGCCAGACAGGGGGCTATACGCAGTATTTT.

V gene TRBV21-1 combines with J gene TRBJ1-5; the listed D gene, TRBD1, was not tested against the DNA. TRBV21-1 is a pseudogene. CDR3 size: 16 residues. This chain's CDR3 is CASSLRGGAYNQPQHF. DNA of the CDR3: TGTGCCAGCAGTTTAAGGGGGGGCGCCTACAATCAGCCCCAGCATTTT.

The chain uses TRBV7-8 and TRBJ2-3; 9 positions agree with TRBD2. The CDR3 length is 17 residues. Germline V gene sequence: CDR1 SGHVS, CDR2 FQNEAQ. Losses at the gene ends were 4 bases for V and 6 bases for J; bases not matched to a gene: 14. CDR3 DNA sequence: TGTGCCAGCAGCTCCTCGGGCCTAGCGGGGAGTAGGGATACGCAGTATTTT. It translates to CASSSSGLAGSRDTQYF.

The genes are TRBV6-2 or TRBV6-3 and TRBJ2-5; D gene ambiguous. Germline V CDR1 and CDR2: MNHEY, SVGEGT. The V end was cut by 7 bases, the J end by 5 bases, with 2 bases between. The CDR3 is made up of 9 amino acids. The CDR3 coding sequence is TGTGCCAGCATGGAGACCCAGTACTTC. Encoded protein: CASMETQYF.

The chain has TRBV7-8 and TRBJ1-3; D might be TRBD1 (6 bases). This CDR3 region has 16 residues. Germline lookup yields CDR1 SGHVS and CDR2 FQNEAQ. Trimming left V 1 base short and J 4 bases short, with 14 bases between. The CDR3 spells CASSLVRGAPGNTIYF. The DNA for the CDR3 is TGTGCCAGCAGCTTAGTCCGGGGGGCACCAGGAAACACCATATATTTT.

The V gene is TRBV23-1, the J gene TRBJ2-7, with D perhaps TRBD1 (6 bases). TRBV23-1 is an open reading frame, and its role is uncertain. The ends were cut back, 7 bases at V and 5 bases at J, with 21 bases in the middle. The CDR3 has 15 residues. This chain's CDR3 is CASTPRGRGRNEQYV. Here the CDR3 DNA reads TGCGCCAGCACTCCTCGGGGCAGGGGCCGGAACGAGCAGTACGTC.

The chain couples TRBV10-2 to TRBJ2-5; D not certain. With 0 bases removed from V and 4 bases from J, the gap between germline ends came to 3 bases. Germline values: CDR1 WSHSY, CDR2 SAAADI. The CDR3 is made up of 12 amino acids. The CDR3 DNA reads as TGCGCCAGCAGTGAGTCGGGAGAGACCCAGTACTTC. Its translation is CASSESGETQYF.

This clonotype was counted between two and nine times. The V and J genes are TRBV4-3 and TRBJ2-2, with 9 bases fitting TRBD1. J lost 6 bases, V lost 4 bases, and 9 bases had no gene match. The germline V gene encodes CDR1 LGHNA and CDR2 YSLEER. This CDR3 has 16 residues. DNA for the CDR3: TGCGCCAGCAGCCGCAATTGGGACAGGGTATCCGGGGAGCTGTTTTTT. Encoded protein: CASSRNWDRVSGELFF.

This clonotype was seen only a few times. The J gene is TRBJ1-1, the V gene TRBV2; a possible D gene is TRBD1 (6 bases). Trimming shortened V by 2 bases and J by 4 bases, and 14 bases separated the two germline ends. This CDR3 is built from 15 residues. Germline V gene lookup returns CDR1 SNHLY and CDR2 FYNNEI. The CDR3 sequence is CASSESWGAVTEAFF. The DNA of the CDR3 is TGTGCCAGCAGTGAATCTTGGGGGGCTGTCACTGAAGCTTTCTTT. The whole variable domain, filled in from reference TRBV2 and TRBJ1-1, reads EPEVTQTPSHQVTQMGQEVILRCVPISNHLYFYWYRQILGQKVEFLVSFYNNEISEKSEIFDDQFSVERPDGSNFTLKIRSTKLEDSAMYFCASSESWGAVTEAFFGQGTRLTVV.

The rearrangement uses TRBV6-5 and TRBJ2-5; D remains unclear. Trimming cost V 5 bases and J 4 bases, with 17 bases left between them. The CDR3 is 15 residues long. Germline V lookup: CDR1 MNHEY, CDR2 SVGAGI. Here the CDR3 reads CASSPLGSSTETQYF. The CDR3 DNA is TGTGCCAGCAGTCCTCTTGGGTCTTCAACAGAGACCCAGTACTTC.

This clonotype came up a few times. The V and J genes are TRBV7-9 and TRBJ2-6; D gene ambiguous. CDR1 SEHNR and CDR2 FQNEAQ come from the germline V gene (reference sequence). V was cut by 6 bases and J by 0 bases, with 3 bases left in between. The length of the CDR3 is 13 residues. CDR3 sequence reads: CASRASGANVLTF. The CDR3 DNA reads TGTGCCAGCAGGGCCTCTGGGGCCAACGTCCTGACTTTC.